These 8 T cell receptor beta chains originate from one sample sequenced in a study of OX40 agonist ivuxolimab in advanced cancers. Libraries were prepared by immunoSEQ multiplex PCR; TCRdb keeps only in-frame clonotypes and omits some of them. The sample includes 85,000 to 90,000 clones, about 93% of them seen just once. The sequenced sample was CD4+ or CD8+ T cells sorted from blood, obtained in a trial of the OX40 agonist ivuxolimab. These receptors were collected from an adult with an advanced solid tumor such as melanoma, head and neck, liver or kidney cancer.

V usage is TRBV19 and J usage is TRBJ2-5; the D call may be TRBD1 or TRBD2 (5 bases each). V was cut by 11 bases and J by 3 bases, with 22 bases left in between. The CDR3 is 15 amino acids. Germline values: CDR1 LNHDA, CDR2 SQIVND (reference sequence). The CDR3 loop reads CASRGGFQAKETQYF. The CDR3 DNA sequence: TGTGCCTCCCGTGGGGGTTTTCAGGCCAAAGAGACCCAGTACTTC.

This clone was seen only once. This CDR3 is CASSLAIAGVYEQYF. In DNA, the CDR3 is TGTGCCAGCAGCTTGGCTATAGCGGGAGTATACGAGCAGTACTTC. The V and J genes are TRBV5-5 and TRBJ2-7; 9 nucleotides align to TRBD2. V lost 0 bases, J lost 4 bases, and 5 bases stayed unmatched. Germline V gene data show CDR1 as SGHKS and CDR2 as YYEKEE (reference sequence). The CDR3 extends over 15 amino acids.

The rearrangement joins TRBV28 to TRBJ2-7; D uncertain. This CDR3 contains 14 residues. Germline CDR1 reads MDHEN; CDR2 reads SYDVKM. V lost 3 bases to trimming and J lost 0 bases, with 9 bases between them. Here the CDR3 reads CASSFGGNSYEQYF. The CDR3 coding sequence is TGTGCCAGCAGTTTCGGCGGAAACTCCTACGAGCAGTACTTC.

The rearrangement joins TRBV28 to TRBJ1-6; TRBD1 matches at 7 bases. CDR3 size: 15 residues. The trim removed 4 bases at V and 7 bases at J, leaving 7 bases unmatched. Germline V gene lookup returns CDR1 MDHEN and CDR2 SYDVKM. This chain's CDR3 is CASSSGQDGNSPLHF. The CDR3 nucleotides are TGTGCCAGCAGTTCCGGACAGGACGGAAATTCACCCCTCCACTTT.

The CDR3 sequence is CASSQGALGYGYTF. The CDR3 DNA follows: TGTGCCAGCTCGCAGGGGGCTTTAGGCTATGGCTACACCTTC. J is TRBJ1-2 and V is TRBV28; 8 positions agree with TRBD1. Per the germline V gene, CDR1 is MDHEN and CDR2 is SYDVKM. Germline trimming cut 8 bases from V and 4 bases from J; bases unmatched to any gene: 9. CDR3 size: 14 residues.

The chain has TRBV6-1 and TRBJ2-7; TRBD2 is a possible D gene (5 bases). The CDR3 extends over 14 amino acids. Trimming removed 8 bases at V and 0 bases at J, with 14 bases between. The germline V gene encodes CDR1 MNHNS and CDR2 SASEGT. The CDR3 coding sequence is TGTGCCAGCGTAGAGGGCCCTTTCTCCTACGAGCAGTACTTC. Its protein is CASVEGPFSYEQYF.

The chain is built from TRBV29-1 and TRBJ1-1; D is undetermined. The CDR3 runs 14 residues. The V gene lost 6 bases and the J gene lost 7 bases, with 21 bases spanning the gap. Per the germline V gene, CDR1 is SQVTM and CDR2 is ANQGSEA. CDR3 nucleotides: TGCAGCGTGTACTTCGGGCGGGCCCCCAATGAAGCTTTCTTT. This gives the protein CSVYFGRAPNEAFF.

The chain is built from TRBV7-3 and TRBJ2-7; 9 positions agree with TRBD1. This CDR3 is 18 amino acids long. After removal of 7 bases from V and 4 bases from J, the junction contained 20 bases not matched to a gene. The germline V gene encodes CDR1 SGHTA and CDR2 FQGTGA. Here the CDR3 DNA reads TGTGCCAGCATCCTCGAACGGCTCCTTACAGGGGGCCGTTACGAGCAGTACTTC. Translating it yields CASILERLLTGGRYEQYF.